The clone carrying this T cell receptor (beta chain) has only a few counts. The antigen remains undetermined. The source of the sample is a study of OX40 agonist ivuxolimab in advanced cancers. Across the whole study: Ivuxolimab, an agonistic anti-OX40 (CD134) antibody, was given to patients. Three patients showed partial responses: one hepatocellular carcinoma and two cutaneous melanoma cases. Study conclusions and caveats: CD4+ and CD8+ blood T cells expanded clonally by week 6 at 0.1 to 3.0 mg/kg.

Some clones are missing from TCRdb's copy, which holds only in-frame ones; the method was immunoSEQ multiplex PCR. Here the sample spans about 61,000 clones, 86% being singletons. Germline V gives CDR1 LNHDA, CDR2 SQIVND (reference sequence). The CDR3 covers 20 residues. Trimming cost V 5 bases and J 2 bases, with 28 bases left between them. The source was CD4+ or CD8+ T cells sorted from blood, collected in a trial of the OX40 agonist ivuxolimab. This receptor was taken from an adult with an advanced solid tumor such as melanoma, head and neck, liver or kidney cancer. The chain is built from TRBV19 and TRBJ1-5, with D perhaps TRBD1 (6 bases). The CDR3 nucleotides read TGTGCCAGTAGTGTCCAGGGGACCGACGCATCCCCCCGGGGCAATCAGCCCCAGCATTTT. Encoded protein: CASSVQGTDASPRGNQPQHF.